Presented here are 29 T cell receptor beta chains from one specimen sequenced in a study of memory CD4+ T cells and cytomegalovirus serostatus. The method was immunoSEQ multiplex PCR; TCRdb's version includes in-frame clones alone and lacks a portion of them. Here the sample spans 55,000 or so clones, 83% being singletons. Single viable CD3+CD4+CD8-CD45RO+ cells were sorted as the memory CD4+ T cells. Sequenced sample: memory CD4+ T cells from blood. Source of these receptors: an adult in good health and CMV-seropositive.

This chain connects TRBV28 to TRBJ2-7; D gene unclear. From germline, CDR1 is MDHEN and CDR2 SYDVKM. Trimming removed 6 bases at V and 9 bases at J, with 18 bases between. This CDR3 is 13 amino acids long. CDR3 nucleotide sequence: TGTGCCAGCAGCATCTTCGGGCCCCCTCCGCAGTACTTC. It translates to CASSIFGPPPQYF. The whole variable domain, filled in from reference TRBV28 and TRBJ2-7, reads DVKVTQSSRYLVKRTGEKVFLECVQDMDHENMFWYRQDPGLGLRLIYFSYDVKMKEKGDIPEGYSVSREKKERFSLILESASTNQTSMYLCASSIFGPPPQYFGPGTRLTVT.

The V call is TRBV4-2, the J call TRBJ2-1, with TRBD2 matching over 13 bases. CDR3 size: 20 residues. The germline gives CDR1 LGHNA, CDR2 YNFKEQ. The V gene end was trimmed by 3 bases and the J gene end by 4 bases; junction bases not matched to a gene: 15. Here the CDR3 DNA reads TGTGCCAGCAGCCAGAGAAGACTAGCGGGGGGCCAAACAAAATACAATGAGCAGTTCTTC. Translation: CASSQRRLAGGQTKYNEQFF.

The rearrangement uses TRBV18 and TRBJ2-2; D remains unclear. In germline, CDR1 is KGHSH, CDR2 LQKENI. The CDR3 has 17 residues. Deletions cut 2 bases from V and 0 bases from J, with 13 bases between. In nucleotides, the CDR3 is TGTGCCAGCTCACCAGTAAGTTTATGGACGAACACCGGGGAGCTGTTTTTT. As protein: CASSPVSLWTNTGELFF. Full variable domain (remainder filled in from reference TRBV18 and TRBJ2-2): NAGVMQNPRHLVRRRGQEARLRCSPMKGHSHVYWYRQLPEEGLKFMVYLQKENIIDESGMPKERFSAEFPKEGPSILRIQQVVRGDSAAYFCASSPVSLWTNTGELFFGEGSRLTVL.

The table lists this clone with a few counts. This chain joins TRBV11-2 and TRBJ2-5, with 11 bases aligning to TRBD2. Germline CDR1 SGHAT, CDR2 FQNNGV. This CDR3 spans 16 amino acids. Trimming removed 3 bases from V and 4 bases from J; junction bases left unmatched: 7. The CDR3 loop is CASSLSTSGEGETQYF. The CDR3 coding sequence is TGTGCCAGCAGCTTGTCGACTAGCGGGGAGGGAGAGACCCAGTACTTC.

The J gene is TRBJ2-2, the V gene TRBV5-8; no definite D call. This CDR3 is built from 16 residues. V was pared by 4 bases and J by 2 bases, with 15 bases between. Germline CDR1 is SGHTS and CDR2 is YDEGEE. In DNA form, the CDR3 reads TGTGCCAGCAGCCCCCGTTGGCAGGCAAACACCGGGGAGCTGTTTTTT. This translates into CASSPRWQANTGELFF.

The chain is built from TRBV5-1 and TRBJ2-7; TRBD1 aligns across 8 bases. Trimming cost V 4 bases and J 5 bases; bases outside gene matches: 5. Germline V gives CDR1 SGHRS, CDR2 YFSETQ. CDR3 length: 13 residues. The chain's CDR3 is CASSGAGGHEQYF. The CDR3 DNA is TGCGCCAGCAGCGGGGCAGGGGGCCACGAGCAGTACTTC. Full variable domain (rest looked up from reference TRBV5-1 and TRBJ2-7): KAGVTQTPRYLIKTRGQQVTLSCSPISGHRSVSWYQQTPGQGLQFLFEYFSETQRNKGNFPGRFSGRQFSNSRSEMNVSTLELGDSALYLCASSGAGGHEQYFGPGTRLTVT.

The rearrangement joins TRBV14 to TRBJ2-2; D is unclear. The CDR3 consists of 14 residues. In germline, CDR1 is SGHDN, CDR2 FVKESK. V was cut by 7 bases and J by 3 bases, with 12 bases left in between. As DNA, the CDR3 is TGTGCCAGCAAACGGTGGTCGGACACCGGGGAGCTGTTTTTT. It specifies CASKRWSDTGELFF.

The genes are TRBV7-2 and TRBJ2-7; 11 bases agree with TRBD2. Germline values: CDR1 SGHTA, CDR2 FQGNSA. The CDR3 is 19 residues long. V lost 4 bases to trimming and J lost 0 bases; unmatched junction nucleotides: 14. The CDR3 coding sequence is TGTGCCAGCAGCTCACGAGCGGGGACTAGCGGAAGGAGCTCCTACGAGCAGTACTTC. Translating it yields CASSSRAGTSGRSSYEQYF.

This clone was observed a handful of times. V and J are TRBV7-2 and TRBJ1-1; D gene unclear. The V end was cut by 2 bases, the J end by 2 bases, with 12 bases between. CDR3 length equals 15 residues. Germline-derived CDR1 and CDR2 are SGHTA and FQGNSA. The CDR3 DNA sequence: TGTGCCAGCAGCTTAAGCTTCGGGGTAAACACTGAAGCTTTCTTT. It specifies CASSLSFGVNTEAFF.

The chain joins TRBV15 to TRBJ2-3, with TRBD2 matching 8 bases. The J segment lost 2 bases and the V segment lost 2 bases, leaving 6 bases of the junction unmatched. Germline CDR1 and CDR2: LNHNV and YYDKDF (reference sequence). There are 16 residues in the CDR3. Here the CDR3 reads CATSRTSGTYTDTQYF. The CDR3 DNA reads TGTGCCACCAGCAGAACTAGCGGAACTTACACAGATACGCAGTATTTT.

V is TRBV7-2 and J is TRBJ2-6; no reliable D call. From germline, CDR1 is SGHTA and CDR2 FQGNSA. This CDR3 region has 15 residues. V lost 5 bases to trimming and J lost 2 bases, with 10 bases between them. This CDR3 is CASSPRTAGANVLTF. CDR3 sequence (DNA): TGTGCCAGCAGCCCCCGGACCGCTGGGGCCAACGTCCTGACTTTC.

The rearrangement joins TRBV6-1 to TRBJ1-2; tentatively, D is TRBD1 (5 bases). The V and J ends lost 6 bases and 3 bases respectively, with 17 bases between them. There are 15 residues in the CDR3. Per germline, CDR1 MNHNS and CDR2 SASEGT. The CDR3 DNA reads as TGTGCCAGCAGGGGAGGAGGGACGCCACACTATGGCTACACCTTC. It translates to CASRGGGTPHYGYTF.

The chain carries TRBV30 and TRBJ1-4; TRBD1 matches 9 bases. The ends lost 5 bases at V and 7 bases at J; junction bases unmatched: 5. Per germline, CDR1 GTSNPN and CDR2 SVGIG (reference sequence). The CDR3 is made up of 13 amino acids. CDR3 in amino acids: CAWETGGSEKLFF. CDR3 nucleotide sequence: TGTGCCTGGGAGACAGGGGGGTCTGAAAAACTGTTTTTT.

The genes are TRBV29-1 and TRBJ2-1, with D uncertain. The V end was cut by 3 bases, the J end by 6 bases, with 9 bases between. This CDR3 comprises 12 residues. Germline CDR1 reads SQVTM; CDR2 reads ANQGSEA. The CDR3 is CSVDTELNEQFF. CDR3 bases: TGCAGCGTTGACACAGAGCTCAATGAGCAGTTCTTC.

This chain connects TRBV6-6 to TRBJ1-1; a weak D match, TRBD1 (5 bases). The germline V gene encodes CDR1 MNHNY and CDR2 SVGAGI (reference sequence). The CDR3 is 14 amino acids. V was cut by 5 bases and J by 0 bases, with 10 bases left in between. The CDR3, as DNA: TGTGCCAGCAGTCAGGGACGGATGAACACTGAAGCTTTCTTT. Translating gives CASSQGRMNTEAFF.

The chain couples TRBV9 to TRBJ1-5; no definite D call. Trimming shortened V by 4 bases and J by 0 bases, and 11 bases separated the two germline ends. The germline CDR1 and CDR2 sequences are SGDLS and YYNGEE. This CDR3 comprises 15 residues. CDR3 sequence: CASSFGQDSNQPQHF. The CDR3 DNA is TGTGCCAGCAGCTTCGGGCAGGATAGCAATCAGCCCCAGCATTTT.

The rearrangement joins TRBV7-9 to TRBJ2-1; possibly TRBD2 for D (6 bases). Between the trimmed V and J ends, which lost 4 bases and 6 bases, there was a span of 22 bases. Germline V gene lookup returns CDR1 SEHNR and CDR2 FQNEAQ (reference sequence). The CDR3 runs to 17 residues. The CDR3 DNA reads as TGTGCCAGCAGCTCAACTGCCGGGAGACCTCAAGGCAATGAGCAGTTCTTC. Protein: CASSSTAGRPQGNEQFF.

This clone was detected only a few times. This chain joins TRBV4-3 and TRBJ1-1; a weak D match, TRBD1 (5 bases). This CDR3 has 14 amino acids. The germline V gene has CDR1 LGHNA and CDR2 YSLEER. The V and J ends lost 2 bases and 1 base respectively, with 8 bases between them. The CDR3 coding sequence is TGCGCCAGCAGCCAAATAACAGGGAACACTGAAGCTTTCTTT. Its translation is CASSQITGNTEAFF.

The chain recombines TRBV18 with TRBJ1-1, with unresolved D. CDR3 size: 12 residues. With 3 bases removed from V and 8 bases from J, the gap between germline ends came to 10 bases. Germline values: CDR1 KGHSH, CDR2 LQKENI. The CDR3 region has the DNA TGTGCCAGCTCACCCGGTTACGCCGAAGCTTTCTTT. Its translation: CASSPGYAEAFF.

The chain is built from TRBV9 and TRBJ2-1; a weak D match, TRBD2 (5 bases). The length of the CDR3 is 13 residues. Germline lookup yields CDR1 SGDLS and CDR2 YYNGEE. V lost 0 bases and J lost 7, with 8 bases in between. The CDR3 DNA is TGTGCCAGCAGCGTAGGGCGGGTGAATGAGCAGTTCTTC. It is translated as CASSVGRVNEQFF.

The chain employs TRBV19 and TRBJ2-6; D ambiguous. Per germline, CDR1 LNHDA and CDR2 SQIVND (reference sequence). The V and J ends lost 7 bases and 4 bases respectively, with 14 bases between them. This CDR3 contains 15 residues. The CDR3 protein is CASTLRVSGANVLTF. In nucleotides, the CDR3 is TGTGCCAGTACCCTTAGGGTCTCCGGGGCCAACGTCCTGACTTTC.

The chain uses TRBV5-1 and TRBJ2-3; no clear D. This CDR3 is built from 14 residues. The germline V gene has CDR1 SGHRS and CDR2 YFSETQ. V lost 0 bases and J lost 6, with 11 bases in between. The CDR3 spells CASSLELRSDTQYF. The CDR3 DNA follows: TGCGCCAGCAGCTTGGAGTTGCGATCGGATACGCAGTATTTT. The full variable domain, rest sourced from reference TRBV5-1 and TRBJ2-3, is KAGVTQTPRYLIKTRGQQVTLSCSPISGHRSVSWYQQTPGQGLQFLFEYFSETQRNKGNFPGRFSGRQFSNSRSEMNVSTLELGDSALYLCASSLELRSDTQYFGPGTRLTVL.

CDR3 region: CASSGRGLNNEQFF. The CDR3 coding sequence is TGTGCCAGTTCAGGCAGGGGACTCAACAATGAGCAGTTCTTC. This chain connects TRBV2 to TRBJ2-1, with D perhaps matching TRBD1 or TRBD2 (6 bases each). The CDR3 covers 14 residues. CDR1 is SNHLY, CDR2 FYNNEI, per germline. V gave up 9 bases and J gave up 5 bases, with 17 bases separating them.

The J gene is TRBJ2-1, the V gene TRBV11-2; 7 bases align to TRBD1. Germline V lookup: CDR1 SGHAT, CDR2 FQNNGV. This CDR3 comprises 16 residues. V lost 5 bases and J lost 7; bases outside the gene matches: 14. The CDR3, as DNA: TGTGCCAGCAGCCAGGGGGTCTCAAGGGTAAAGAATGAGCAGTTCTTC. Protein: CASSQGVSRVKNEQFF.

The chain is built from TRBV29-1 and TRBJ2-7; 11 nucleotides line up with TRBD2. This CDR3 has 15 amino acids. V lost 1 base and J lost 3; bases outside the gene matches: 5. The germline CDR1 and CDR2 sequences are SQVTM and ANQGSEA. CDR3 region: CSVEGTSGSFYEQYF. The CDR3 coding sequence is TGCAGCGTTGAAGGAACTAGCGGGAGTTTCTACGAGCAGTACTTC.

The chain links TRBV11-2 to TRBJ1-3, with 10 positions matching TRBD1. Trimming cost V 2 bases and J 2 bases; bases outside gene matches: 6. The CDR3 has 17 residues. CDR1 SGHAT and CDR2 FQNNGV come from the germline V gene. The CDR3 loop reads CASSLRDRGVTGNTIYF. The CDR3 coding sequence is TGTGCCAGCAGCTTACGGGACAGGGGTGTCACTGGAAACACCATATATTTT.

V and J are TRBV6-1 and TRBJ1-1; the D gene is possibly TRBD1 (5 bases). CDR3 length: 13 amino acids. The V end was cut by 10 bases, the J end by 0 bases, with 12 bases between. Germline values: CDR1 MNHNS, CDR2 SASEGT. The CDR3 loop is CATIIQVNTEAFF. CDR3 DNA sequence: TGTGCCACTATCATACAGGTGAACACTGAAGCTTTCTTT.

V usage is TRBV6-1 and J usage is TRBJ1-1; 11 bases agree with TRBD1. Germline-derived CDR1 and CDR2 are MNHNS and SASEGT. CDR3 size: 15 residues. V lost 3 bases to trimming and J lost 6 bases; unmatched junction nucleotides: 6. The CDR3 coding sequence is TGTGCCAGCAGTGAGGGGACAGGGGGATCGTCTGAAGCTTTCTTT. This translates into CASSEGTGGSSEAFF.

The chain has TRBV18 and TRBJ1-1; 7 nucleotides agree with TRBD1. Germline loops: CDR1 KGHSH, CDR2 LQKENI. The CDR3 has 18 amino acids. V lost 2 bases, J lost 3 bases, and 15 bases stayed unmatched. The CDR3, as DNA: TGTGCCAGCTCACCAAGACAAGGGACAGTTAAGATCCACACTGAAGCTTTCTTT. Protein product: CASSPRQGTVKIHTEAFF.